The present TCR beta chain was sequenced within a study of cytomegalovirus exposure and HLA in healthy donors. Note on this clone: Antigen: not known.

The CDR3 is made up of 17 amino acids. J lost 0 bases, V lost 5 bases, and 7 bases had no gene match. The germline CDR1 and CDR2 sequences are MNHEY and SMNVEV (reference sequence). Study outcomes and limitations: Researchers catalogued over 150 TCR beta chains as cytomegalovirus-associated.

Primers: 60 Vbeta forward and 13 Jbeta reverse. Assay used: immunoSEQ multiplex PCR; TCRdb lists only in-frame clones, some missing. The repertoire has about 150,000 clones, just over 75% of them found once; the top ten carry roughly 1.6%. The V gene is TRBV27, the J gene TRBJ1-1; TRBD1 matches 12 bases. The TCR originated in a man between 35 and 55 years old in good health and CMV-seronegative. Sequencing was carried out using PBMCs. CDR3 in amino acids: CASSPRDRGLMNTEAFF. The CDR3, as DNA: TGTGCCAGCAGTCCGCGGGACAGGGGGCTCATGAACACTGAAGCTTTCTTT.